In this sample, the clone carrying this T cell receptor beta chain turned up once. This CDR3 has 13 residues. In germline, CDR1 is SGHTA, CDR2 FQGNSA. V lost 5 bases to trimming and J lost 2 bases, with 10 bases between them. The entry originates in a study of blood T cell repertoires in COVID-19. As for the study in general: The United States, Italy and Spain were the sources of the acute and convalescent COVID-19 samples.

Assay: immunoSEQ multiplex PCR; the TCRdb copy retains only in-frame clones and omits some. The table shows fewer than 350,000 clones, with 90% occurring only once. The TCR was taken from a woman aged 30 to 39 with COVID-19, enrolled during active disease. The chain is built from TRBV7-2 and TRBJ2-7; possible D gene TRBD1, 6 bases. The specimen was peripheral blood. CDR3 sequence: CASSSRTAYEQYF. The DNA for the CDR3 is TGTGCCAGCAGCAGCAGGACAGCCTACGAGCAGTACTTC. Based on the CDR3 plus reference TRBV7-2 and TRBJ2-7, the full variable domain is GAGVSQSPSNKVTEKGKDVELRCDPISGHTALYWYRQSLGQGLEFLIYFQGNSAPDKSGLPSDRFSAERTGGSVSTLTIQRTQQEDSAVYLCASSSRTAYEQYFGPGTRLTVT.